Listed below are T cell receptor beta chains from one sample, sequenced in a study of T cells after yellow fever vaccination. TCRdb processed the 5' RACE reads anew with MiXCR; each CDR3 protein has one entry. The table includes a few hundred thousand distinct CDR3 sequences, about 7% detected once. This material consisted of CD4+ T cells sorted from PBMCs, taken 15 days after the yellow fever booster vaccination. The receptors were gathered from a man aged 30 to 45 who received the YFV17D yellow fever vaccine. Both conserved end residues are trimmed from each CDR3.

j_call cdr3_length v_call cdr3_aa
TRBJ2-5 13 TRBV5-5 ASSLAPRDEETQY
TRBJ2-5 11 TRBV30 ARTTGGEETQY
TRBJ2-1 14 TRBV12-2 ASRSGGDREYNEQF
TRBJ2-2 14 TRBV7-6 ASSLGASGARGELF
TRBJ1-1 11 TRBV7-9 ASSLVQGTEAF
TRBJ2-7 12 TRBV12-3/TRBV12-4 ASSLFRRAYEQY
TRBJ1-4 13 TRBV7-9 ASSLAISRHEKLF
TRBJ2-1 13 TRBV28 AAGTSGGVYNEQF
TRBJ2-1 11 TRBV5-4 ASSPSLVNEQF
TRBJ2-2 13 TRBV4-3 ASSQGGQGHGELF
TRBJ2-1 13 TRBV7-6 ASSLMTSGSNEQF
TRBJ1-6 11 TRBV10-3 ANKGQSNSPLH
TRBJ2-7 12 TRBV5-4 ASSRGQGNHEQY
TRBJ2-7 14 TRBV4-3 ASSQDSRLTVDEQY
TRBJ2-1 12 TRBV24-1 ATSDPGTSVEQF
TRBJ2-5 12 TRBV20-1 SARDRSGWRTQY
TRBJ2-7 15 TRBV12-1 ATKCWGFGDGWYEQY
TRBJ2-2 12 TRBV12-3/TRBV12-4 ASSFEGATGELF
TRBJ2-7 13 TRBV12-3/TRBV12-4 ASSSSVTFTYEQY
TRBJ1-1 12 TRBV12-3/TRBV12-4 ASSPQGIVTEAF
TRBJ2-1 13 TRBV7-2 ASSPSWSSYNEQF
TRBJ2-7 13 TRBV11-2 ASSSTSGRGYEQY
TRBJ1-6 11 TRBV25-1 ASSEQGLSPLH
TRBJ2-1 18 TRBV4-3 ASSQDPRRSRSSGRSEQF
TRBJ2-7 12 TRBV5-4 ASSSQGIRTEQY
TRBJ2-3 12 TRBV19 ASRRQGSTDTQY
TRBJ1-1 14 TRBV7-9 ASSLPPGQGATEAF
TRBJ1-2 11 TRBV29-1 SVEGWGQGGYT
TRBJ2-2 12 TRBV5-4 ASSFREGTGELF
TRBJ2-5 11 TRBV6-2/TRBV6-3 ASSVQSQETQY
TRBJ1-4 10 TRBV20-1 SARGQDEKLF
TRBJ2-7 11 TRBV20-1 SATGTGVWEQY
TRBJ2-1 14 TRBV20-1 SAPGTSAHSYNEQF
TRBJ1-2 11 TRBV6-5 ASSYDHRDGYT
TRBJ2-5 10 TRBV12-3/TRBV12-4 ASSYQRTGTY
TRBJ1-2 12 TRBV24-1 ATSDHGQGNGYT
TRBJ2-1 11 TRBV5-1 ASSESQGGEQF
TRBJ2-5 12 TRBV11-2 ASSFGGTQETQY
TRBJ2-4 11 TRBV14 ASRESGSSIQY
TRBJ2-1 14 TRBV7-6 ASTQAGMNSYNEQF